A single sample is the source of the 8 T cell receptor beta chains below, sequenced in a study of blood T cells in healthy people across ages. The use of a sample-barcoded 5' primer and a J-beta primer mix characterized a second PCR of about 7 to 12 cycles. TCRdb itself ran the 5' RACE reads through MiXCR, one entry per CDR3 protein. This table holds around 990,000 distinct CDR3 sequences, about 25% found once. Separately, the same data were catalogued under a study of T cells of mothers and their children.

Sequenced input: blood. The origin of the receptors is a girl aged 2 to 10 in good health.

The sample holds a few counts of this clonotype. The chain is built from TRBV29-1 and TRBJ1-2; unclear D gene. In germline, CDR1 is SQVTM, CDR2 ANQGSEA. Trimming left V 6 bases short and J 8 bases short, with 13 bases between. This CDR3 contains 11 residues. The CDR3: CSVQGEGGYTF. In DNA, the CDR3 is TGCAGCGTGCAAGGAGAAGGAGGCTACACCTTC.

The CDR3 DNA follows: TGTGCCAGCAGCGGGGCCGTGACGGATCAGGAGACCCAGTACTTC. Translation gives CASSGAVTDQETQYF. The genes are TRBV9 and TRBJ2-5; no clear D gene. Trimming pared 3 bases from V and 5 bases from J, leaving 17 bases between. CDR1 SGDLS and CDR2 YYNGEE come from the germline V gene. The CDR3 extends over 15 amino acids.

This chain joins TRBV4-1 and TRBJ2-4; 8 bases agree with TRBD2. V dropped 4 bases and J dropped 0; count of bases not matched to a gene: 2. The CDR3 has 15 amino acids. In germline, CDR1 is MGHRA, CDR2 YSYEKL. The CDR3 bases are TGCGCCAGCAGCCTTAGCGGGATAGCCAAAAACATTCAGTACTTC. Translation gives CASSLSGIAKNIQYF.

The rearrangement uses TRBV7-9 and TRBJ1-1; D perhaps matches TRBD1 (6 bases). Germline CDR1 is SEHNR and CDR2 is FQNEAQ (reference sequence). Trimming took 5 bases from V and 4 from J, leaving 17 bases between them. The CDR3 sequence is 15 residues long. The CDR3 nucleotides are TGTGCCAGCAGCCGCCTCACCCCAGGGGCCACTGAAGCTTTCTTT. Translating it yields CASSRLTPGATEAFF. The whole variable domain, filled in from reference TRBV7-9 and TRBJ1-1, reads DTGVSQNPRHKITKRGQNVTFRCDPISEHNRLYWYRQTLGQGPEFLTYFQNEAQLEKSRLLSDRFSAERPKGSFSTLEIQRTEQGDSAMYLCASSRLTPGATEAFFGQGTRLTVV.

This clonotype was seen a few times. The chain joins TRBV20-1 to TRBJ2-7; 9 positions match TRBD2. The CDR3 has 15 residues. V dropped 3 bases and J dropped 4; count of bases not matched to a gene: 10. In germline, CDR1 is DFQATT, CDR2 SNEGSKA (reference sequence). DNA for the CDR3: TGCAGTGCTAGGGTACGGCGGGAGGGTGCTTACGAGCAGTACTTC. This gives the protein CSARVRREGAYEQYF.

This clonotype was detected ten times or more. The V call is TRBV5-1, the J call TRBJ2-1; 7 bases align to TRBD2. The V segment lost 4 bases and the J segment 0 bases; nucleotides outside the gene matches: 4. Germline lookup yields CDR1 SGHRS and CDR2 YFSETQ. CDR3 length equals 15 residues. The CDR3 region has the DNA TGCGCCAGCAGCCAAGCGGGAAACTCCTACAATGAGCAGTTCTTC. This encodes CASSQAGNSYNEQFF.

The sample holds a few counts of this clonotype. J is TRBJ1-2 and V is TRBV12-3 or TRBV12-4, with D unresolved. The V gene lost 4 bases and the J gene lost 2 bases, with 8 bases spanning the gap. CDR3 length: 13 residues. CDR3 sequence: CASSSHMNYGYTF. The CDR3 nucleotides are TGTGCCAGCAGTTCTCACATGAACTATGGCTACACCTTC.

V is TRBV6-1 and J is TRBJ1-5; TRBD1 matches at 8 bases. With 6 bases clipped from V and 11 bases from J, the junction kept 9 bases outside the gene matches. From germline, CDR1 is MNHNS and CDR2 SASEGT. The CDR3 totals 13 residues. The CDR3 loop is CASSETGGTTQHF. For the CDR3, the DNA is TGTGCCAGCAGCGAAACAGGGGGGACAACCCAGCATTTT.